This T cell receptor (beta chain) was documented in a study of vaccination and CD4 T cells after COVID-19. Study overall: Post-COVID sampling occurred a median approximately 100 days after diagnosis (range 35 to 161).

CDR1 SGHNT and CDR2 YENEEA come from the germline V gene. The CDR3 spans 12 residues. In this sample, this clonotype turned up once. The antigen remains unidentified. One end of the junction varies from germline; a read error may be responsible. Treatment indicated: approximately nine-day PBMC culture with coronavirus spike peptide pools or control peptides (ViraFEST assay). The assay that was used to sequence DNA from cultured CD4+ T cells was the Oncomine TCR Beta short-read assay. TCRdb fed the PCR reads into MiXCR, producing one record per CDR3 protein. This sample yields 10,000 to 15,000 distinct CDR3 sequences, of which about three fifths are seen a single time; approximately 12% belongs to the top ten.

The chain recombines TRBV11-3 with TRBJ2-7; D is unresolved. Sequencing was performed on CD4+ T cells from blood, cultured in vitro. The TCR was taken from a human donor who had recovered from COVID-19. This chain's CDR3 is CASSLGDYEQYF. The CDR3 bases are TGTGCCAGCAGTTTAGGAGACTACGAGCAGTACTTC.